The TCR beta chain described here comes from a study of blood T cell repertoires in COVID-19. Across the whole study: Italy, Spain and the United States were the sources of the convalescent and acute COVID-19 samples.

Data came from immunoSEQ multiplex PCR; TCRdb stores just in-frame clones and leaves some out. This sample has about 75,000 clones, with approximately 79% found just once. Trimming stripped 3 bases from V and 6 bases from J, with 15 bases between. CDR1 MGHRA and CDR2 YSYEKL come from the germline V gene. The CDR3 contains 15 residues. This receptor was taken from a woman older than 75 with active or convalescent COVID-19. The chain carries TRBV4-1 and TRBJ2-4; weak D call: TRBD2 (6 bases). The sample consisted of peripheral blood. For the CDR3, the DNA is TGCGCCAGCAGCCATGATGGTCGGGGGTCAAACATTCAGTACTTC. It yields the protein CASSHDGRGSNIQYF.